This T cell receptor (beta chain) was obtained from a study of blood T cell repertoires in COVID-19. On the study more broadly: There were acute and convalescent COVID-19 samples, and they came from the United States, Italy and Spain.

This clone was observed once. Trimming pared 4 bases from V and 4 bases from J, leaving 14 bases between. This CDR3 comprises 14 residues. CDR1 and CDR2 (germline): SGDLS, YYNGEE. Authors' processing steps: Reference gene primer amplification gave nucleated cell count estimates. Sequencing used immunoSEQ multiplex PCR; TCRdb keeps in-frame clones, though not all of them. The D gene and trimming were derived from the DNA, and the V and J assignments and clone size from that table. This table holds fewer than 250,000 clones, roughly nine tenths found once. Sequencing was carried out using peripheral blood. The chain recombines TRBV9 with TRBJ2-5; no reliable D call. The sequence came from an older woman who had recovered from COVID-19. Here the CDR3 DNA reads TGTGCCAGCAGCCAGGCCACGACGATAGAGACCCAGTACTTC. Translated: CASSQATTIETQYF.